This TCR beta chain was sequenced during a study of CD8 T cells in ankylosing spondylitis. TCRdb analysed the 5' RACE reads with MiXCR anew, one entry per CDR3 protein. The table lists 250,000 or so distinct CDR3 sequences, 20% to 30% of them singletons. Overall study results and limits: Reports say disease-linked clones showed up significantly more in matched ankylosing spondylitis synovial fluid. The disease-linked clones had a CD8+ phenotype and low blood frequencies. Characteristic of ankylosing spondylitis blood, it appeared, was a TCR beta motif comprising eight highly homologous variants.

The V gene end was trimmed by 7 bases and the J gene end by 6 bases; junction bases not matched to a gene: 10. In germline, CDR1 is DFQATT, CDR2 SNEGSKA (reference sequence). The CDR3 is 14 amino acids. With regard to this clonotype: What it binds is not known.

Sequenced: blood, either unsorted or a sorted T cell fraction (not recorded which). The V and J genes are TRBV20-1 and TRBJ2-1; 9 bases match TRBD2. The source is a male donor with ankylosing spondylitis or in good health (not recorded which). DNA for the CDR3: TGCAGTGGAGAGGCGGGGGGGCCTCTCAATGAGCAGTTCTTC. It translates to CSGEAGGPLNEQFF.